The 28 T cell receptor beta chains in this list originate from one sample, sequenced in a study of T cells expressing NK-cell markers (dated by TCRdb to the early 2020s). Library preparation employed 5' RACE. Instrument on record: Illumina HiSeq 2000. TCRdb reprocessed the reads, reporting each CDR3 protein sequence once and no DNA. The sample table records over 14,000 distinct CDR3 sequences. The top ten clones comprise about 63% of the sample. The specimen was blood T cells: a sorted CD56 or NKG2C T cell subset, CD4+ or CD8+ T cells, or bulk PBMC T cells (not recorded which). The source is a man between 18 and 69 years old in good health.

CDR3 sequence: CAIRSGSLNTEAFF. The rearrangement uses TRBV10-3 and TRBJ1-1. There are 14 residues in the CDR3. Per germline, CDR1 ENHRY and CDR2 SYGVKD.

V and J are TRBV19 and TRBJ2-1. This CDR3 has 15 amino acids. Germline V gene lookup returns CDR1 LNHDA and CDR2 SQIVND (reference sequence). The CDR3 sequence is CASTKWQSSYNEQFF.

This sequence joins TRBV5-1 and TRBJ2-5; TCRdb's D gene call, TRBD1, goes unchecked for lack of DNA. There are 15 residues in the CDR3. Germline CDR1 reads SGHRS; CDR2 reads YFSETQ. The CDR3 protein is CASSSDRGRGETQYF. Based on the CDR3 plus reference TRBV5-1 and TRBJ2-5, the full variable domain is KAGVTQTPRYLIKTRGQQVTLSCSPISGHRSVSWYQQTPGQGLQFLFEYFSETQRNKGNFPGRFSGRQFSNSRSEMNVSTLELGDSALYLCASSSDRGRGETQYFGPGTRLLVL.

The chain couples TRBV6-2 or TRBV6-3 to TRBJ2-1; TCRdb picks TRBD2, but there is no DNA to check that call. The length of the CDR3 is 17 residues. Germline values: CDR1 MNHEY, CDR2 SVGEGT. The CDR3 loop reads CASEFRGMQSSYNEQFF.

The CDR3: CASSARDYLGEQFF. The chain employs TRBV7-2 and TRBJ2-1; TCRdb indicates TRBD2, and absent DNA this call remains unverified. Germline-derived CDR1 and CDR2 are SGHTA and FQGNSA. This CDR3 region has 14 residues.

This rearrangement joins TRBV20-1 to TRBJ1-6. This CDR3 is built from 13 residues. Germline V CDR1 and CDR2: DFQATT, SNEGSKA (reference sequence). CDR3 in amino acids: CSAPDRWDSPLHF.

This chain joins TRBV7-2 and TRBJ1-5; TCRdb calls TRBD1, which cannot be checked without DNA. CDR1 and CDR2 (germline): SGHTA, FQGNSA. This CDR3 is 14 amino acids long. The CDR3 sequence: CASSSWTDGQPQHF.

The CDR3 here is CASSQESQSNQPQHF. This sequence joins TRBV4-2 and TRBJ1-5. CDR1 is LGHNA and CDR2 is YNFKEQ in the germline V gene. The CDR3 is 15 amino acids.

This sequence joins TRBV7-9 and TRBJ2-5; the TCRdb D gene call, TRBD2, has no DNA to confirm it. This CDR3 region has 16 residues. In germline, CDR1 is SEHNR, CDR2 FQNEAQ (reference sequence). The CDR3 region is CASSPRRLAGVETQYF.

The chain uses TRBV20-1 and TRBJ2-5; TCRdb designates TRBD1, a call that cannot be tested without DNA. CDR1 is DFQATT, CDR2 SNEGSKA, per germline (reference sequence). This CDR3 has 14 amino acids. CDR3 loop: CSAGRGTGKETQYF.

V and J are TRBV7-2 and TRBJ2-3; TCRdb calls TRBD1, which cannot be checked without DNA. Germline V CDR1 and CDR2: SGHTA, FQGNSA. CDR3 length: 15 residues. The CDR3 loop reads CASSLVAGRTDTQYF. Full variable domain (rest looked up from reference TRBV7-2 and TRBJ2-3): GAGVSQSPSNKVTEKGKDVELRCDPISGHTALYWYRQSLGQGLEFLIYFQGNSAPDKSGLPSDRFSAERTGGSVSTLTIQRTQQEDSAVYLCASSLVAGRTDTQYFGPGTRLTVL.

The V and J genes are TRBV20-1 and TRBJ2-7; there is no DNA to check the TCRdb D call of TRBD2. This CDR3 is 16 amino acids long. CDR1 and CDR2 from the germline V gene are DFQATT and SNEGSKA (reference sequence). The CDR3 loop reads CSARDTSGLNTYEQYF.

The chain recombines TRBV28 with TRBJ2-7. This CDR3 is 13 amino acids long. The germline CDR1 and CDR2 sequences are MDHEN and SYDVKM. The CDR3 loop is CASSFADSYEQYF.

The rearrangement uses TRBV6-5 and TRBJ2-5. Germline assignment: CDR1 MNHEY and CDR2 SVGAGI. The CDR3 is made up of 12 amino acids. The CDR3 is CASSSIEETQYF.

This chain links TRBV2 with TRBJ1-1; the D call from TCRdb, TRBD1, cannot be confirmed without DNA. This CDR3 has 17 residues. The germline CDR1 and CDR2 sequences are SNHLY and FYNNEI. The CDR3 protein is CATSGSGQVVPNTEAFF.

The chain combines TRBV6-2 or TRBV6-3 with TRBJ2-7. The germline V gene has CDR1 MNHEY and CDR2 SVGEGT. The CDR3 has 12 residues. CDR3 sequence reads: CASSPLSYEQYF.

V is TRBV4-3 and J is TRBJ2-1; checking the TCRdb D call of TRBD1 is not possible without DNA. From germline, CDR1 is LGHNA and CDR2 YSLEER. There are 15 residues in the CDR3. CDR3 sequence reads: CASSPGTGGVEKQFF.

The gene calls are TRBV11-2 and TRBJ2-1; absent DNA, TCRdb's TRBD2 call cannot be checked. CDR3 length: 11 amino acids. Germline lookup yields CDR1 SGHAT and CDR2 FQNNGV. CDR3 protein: CASSLGEVQFF. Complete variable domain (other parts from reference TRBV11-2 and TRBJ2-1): EAGVAQSPRYKIIEKRQSVAFWCNPISGHATLYWYQQILGQGPKLLIQFQNNGVVDDSQLPKDRFSAERLKGVDSTLKIQPAKLEDSAVYLCASSLGEVQFFGPGTRLTVL.

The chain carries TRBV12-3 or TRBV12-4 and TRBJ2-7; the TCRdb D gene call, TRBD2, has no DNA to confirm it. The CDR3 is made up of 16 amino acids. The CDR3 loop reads CASSRTGTSGKGEQYF.

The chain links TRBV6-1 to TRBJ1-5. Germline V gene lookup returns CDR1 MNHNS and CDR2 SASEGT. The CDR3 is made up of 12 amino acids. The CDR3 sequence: CASSELNQPQHF.

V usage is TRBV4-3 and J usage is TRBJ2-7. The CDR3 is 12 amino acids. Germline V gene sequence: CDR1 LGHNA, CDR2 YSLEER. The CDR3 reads CARDRGAYEQYF.

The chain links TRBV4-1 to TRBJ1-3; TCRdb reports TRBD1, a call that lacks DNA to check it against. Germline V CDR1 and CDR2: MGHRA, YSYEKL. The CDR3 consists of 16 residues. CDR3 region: CASSQMDRGPGNTIYF.

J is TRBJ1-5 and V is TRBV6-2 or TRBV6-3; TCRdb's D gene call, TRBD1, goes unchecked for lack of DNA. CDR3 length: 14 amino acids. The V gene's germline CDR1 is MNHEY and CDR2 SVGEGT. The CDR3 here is CASSNPGTLGPQHF.

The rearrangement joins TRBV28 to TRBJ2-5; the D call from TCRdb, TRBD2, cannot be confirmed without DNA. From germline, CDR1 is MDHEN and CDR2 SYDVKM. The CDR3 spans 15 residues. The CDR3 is CASSFARKGKETQYF.

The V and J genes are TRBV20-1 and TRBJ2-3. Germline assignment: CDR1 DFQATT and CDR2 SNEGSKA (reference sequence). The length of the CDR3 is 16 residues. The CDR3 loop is CSARELMLADTDTQYF.

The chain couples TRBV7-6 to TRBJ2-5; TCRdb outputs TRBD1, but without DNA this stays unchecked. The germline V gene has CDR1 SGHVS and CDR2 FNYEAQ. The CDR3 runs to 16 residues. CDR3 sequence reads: CASSMGPGQGQETQYF.

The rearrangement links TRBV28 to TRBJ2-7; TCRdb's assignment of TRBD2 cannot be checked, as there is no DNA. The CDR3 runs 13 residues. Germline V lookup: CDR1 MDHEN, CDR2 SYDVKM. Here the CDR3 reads CASLTSGTYEQYF.

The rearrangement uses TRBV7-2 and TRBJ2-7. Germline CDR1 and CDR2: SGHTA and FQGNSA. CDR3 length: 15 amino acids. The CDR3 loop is CASSHDSSFSYEQYF.